This TCR beta chain was sequenced during a study of shared clonotypes between healthy human individuals. Points from the study as a whole: Generation of non-shared clonotypes was less probable than generation of clonotypes shared by all four donors.

CDR3 length: 15 amino acids. Germline CDR1 is MNHNY and CDR2 is SVGAGI (reference sequence). Trimming at V came to 0 bases and at J to 7 bases, leaving 7 bases not matched to a gene. It was CD45RO-negative cells, positively selected for CCR7, that made up naive CD8 cells, with terminally differentiated effector memory CD45RA+ cells excluded. A note on this clone: Its antigen is not identified.

Original handling: Filtering was not the same, since immunoSEQ gave junction-only sequences without quality scores. Assay used: immunoSEQ multiplex PCR; TCRdb lists only in-frame clones, some missing. V, J and clone size were drawn from that table, and D and trimming were deduced from the DNA. In the table there are 700,000 to 950,000 clones, roughly 96% of which are singletons. This TCR was recovered from a young man in good health. V and J are TRBV6-6 and TRBJ2-7; 9 nucleotides match TRBD2. Sequenced input: naive CD8+ T cells sorted from blood. For the CDR3, the DNA is TGTGCCAGCAGTTACTCGGGCGGGAGGGCCGATGAGCAGTACTTC. Its protein product is CASSYSGGRADEQYF.